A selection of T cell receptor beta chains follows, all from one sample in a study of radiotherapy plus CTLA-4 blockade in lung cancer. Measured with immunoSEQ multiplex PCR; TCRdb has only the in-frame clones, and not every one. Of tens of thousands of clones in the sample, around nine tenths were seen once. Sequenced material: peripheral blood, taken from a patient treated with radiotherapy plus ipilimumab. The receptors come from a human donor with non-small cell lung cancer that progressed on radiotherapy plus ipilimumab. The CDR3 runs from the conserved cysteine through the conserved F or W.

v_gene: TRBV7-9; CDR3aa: CASSYPLLAGAGETQYF
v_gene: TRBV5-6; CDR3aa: CATRDRVGSSGELFF
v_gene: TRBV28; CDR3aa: CASSLGQVILNYGYTF
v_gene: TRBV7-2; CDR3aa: CASSGSHNEQFF
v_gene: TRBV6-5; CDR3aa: CASSSQGSYEQYF
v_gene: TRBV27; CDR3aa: CASSWTGTGAYYEQYF
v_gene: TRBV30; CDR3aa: CAWSVGGATDTQYF
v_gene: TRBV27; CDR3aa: CASSSGGFSYEQYF
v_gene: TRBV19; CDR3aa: CASSIGGMTGQSSTDTQYF
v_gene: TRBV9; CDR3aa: CASRLHDRDYGYTF